This T cell receptor (beta chain) was identified during a study of blood T cell repertoires in COVID-19. Across the study: The United States, Italy and Spain supplied acute and convalescent COVID-19 samples. Sample material is recorded as cDNA or gDNA derived from T cells, B-cell-depleted T cells, or PBMCs.

In the authors' workflow: For nucleated cells, counts were estimated from reference gene primer amplification. The assay was immunoSEQ multiplex PCR, and TCRdb's table has in-frame clones only and misses some. V and J calls and clone size follow that table, whereas D and trimming were derived from the DNA. Among 150,000 to 200,000 clones listed, roughly nine tenths were seen once. Germline CDR1 SEHNR, CDR2 FQNEAQ (reference sequence). This CDR3 spans 15 amino acids. Losses at the gene ends were 5 bases for V and 2 bases for J; bases not matched to a gene: 7. The V call is TRBV7-9, the J call TRBJ2-5; TRBD1 agrees at 8 bases. This TCR derives from a man between 65 and 85 years old with active or convalescent COVID-19. The material sequenced was peripheral blood. This CDR3 reads CASSPKGDRQETQYF. The CDR3 bases are TGTGCCAGCAGCCCGAAGGGGGACAGGCAAGAGACCCAGTACTTC.